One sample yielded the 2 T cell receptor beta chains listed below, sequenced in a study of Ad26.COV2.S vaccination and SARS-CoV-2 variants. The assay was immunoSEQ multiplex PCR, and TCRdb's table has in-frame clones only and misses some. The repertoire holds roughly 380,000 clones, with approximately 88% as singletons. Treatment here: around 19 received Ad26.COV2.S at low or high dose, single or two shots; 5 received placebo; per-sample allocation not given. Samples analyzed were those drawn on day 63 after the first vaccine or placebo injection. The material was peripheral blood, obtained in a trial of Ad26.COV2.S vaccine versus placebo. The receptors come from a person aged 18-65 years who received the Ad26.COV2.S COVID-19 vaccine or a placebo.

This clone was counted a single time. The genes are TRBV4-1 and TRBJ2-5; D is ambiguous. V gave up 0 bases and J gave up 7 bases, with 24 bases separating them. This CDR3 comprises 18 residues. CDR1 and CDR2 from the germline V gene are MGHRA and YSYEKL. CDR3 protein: CASSQEYGPPVSRVTQYF. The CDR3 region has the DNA TGCGCCAGCAGCCAAGAATATGGACCGCCTGTATCCCGGGTGACCCAGTACTTC.

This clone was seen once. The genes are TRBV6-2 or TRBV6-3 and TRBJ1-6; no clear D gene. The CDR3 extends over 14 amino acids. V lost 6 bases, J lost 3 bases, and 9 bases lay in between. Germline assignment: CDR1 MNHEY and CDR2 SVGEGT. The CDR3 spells CASSWGDYNSPLHF. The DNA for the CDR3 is TGTGCCAGCAGCTGGGGTGACTATAATTCACCCCTCCACTTT.